A selection of T cell receptor beta chains follows, all from one sample in a study of OX40 agonist ivuxolimab in advanced cancers. The repertoire was sequenced with immunoSEQ multiplex PCR; TCRdb's copy has only in-frame clones and lacks some. The sample consists of more than 65,000 clones, 60% to 85% of them appearing once. Source: CD4+ or CD8+ T cells sorted from blood, taken in a trial of the OX40 agonist ivuxolimab. All receptors come from an adult with an advanced solid tumor such as melanoma, head and neck, liver or kidney cancer. Each CDR3 is given with its conserved first and last residue. Each record gives: V gene, D gene, J gene, clone size, CDR3 protein, CDR3 DNA. A D gene is named only where the DNA matches it firmly. Clone size is given for some rows only: seen once, a few or many times, or a class if the clone is expanded.

TRBV30	-	TRBJ2-3	few	CAWGQGTDTQYF	TGTGCCTGGGGCCAGGGTACAGATACGCAGTATTTT
TRBV7-2	-	TRBJ1-3	-	CASRQGPSSGNTIYF	TGTGCCAGCCGCCAAGGCCCGAGCTCTGGAAACACCATATATTTT
TRBV5-5	TRBD2	TRBJ2-3	-	CASSLAGLAGDTQYF	TGTGCCAGCAGCTTGGCCGGGCTAGCGGGGGATACGCAGTATTTT
TRBV28	-	TRBJ1-4	few	CASRSTGSRTNEKLFF	TGTGCCAGCAGATCCACAGGGTCCCGTACTAATGAAAAACTGTTTTTT
TRBV5-5	TRBD2	TRBJ2-5	-	CASTPRASGETQYF	TGTGCCAGCACCCCGAGGGCTAGCGGAGAGACCCAGTACTTC
TRBV28	TRBD1	TRBJ2-7	-	CASTSRGGDRVPYEQYF	TGTGCCAGCACCAGTCGAGGTGGGGACAGGGTTCCCTACGAGCAGTACTTC
TRBV29-1	TRBD1	TRBJ1-1	-	CFARGRMNTEAFF	TGCTTCGCCAGGGGGCGAATGAACACTGAAGCTTTCTTT
TRBV10-1	TRBD1	TRBJ1-2	few	CASARDRVSGYTF	TGCGCCAGCGCCCGGGACAGGGTGTCCGGCTACACCTTC
TRBV4-2	-	TRBJ2-5	-	CASSQDRRETQYF	TGTGCCAGCAGCCAAGATAGGCGAGAGACCCAGTACTTC
TRBV11-2	-	TRBJ1-6	few	CASSSQNRNNSPLHF	TGTGCCAGCAGTTCTCAGAACCGAAATAATTCACCCCTCCACTTT
TRBV9	-	TRBJ2-7	-	CASSVDYGSSYEQYF	TGTGCCAGCAGCGTAGACTACGGGAGCTCCTACGAGCAGTACTTC
TRBV2	-	TRBJ2-3	many	CASSQPWHTQYF	TGTGCCAGCAGCCAACCCTGGCATACGCAGTATTTT
TRBV11-2	TRBD2	TRBJ2-5	-	CASSPRSGGKETQYF	TGTGCCAGCAGCCCCCGTAGCGGGGGGAAAGAGACCCAGTACTTC
TRBV19	TRBD1	TRBJ2-4	-	CASSIGGTGGNIQYF	TGTGCCAGTAGTATAGGAGGGACAGGGGGAAACATTCAGTACTTC
TRBV19	TRBD2	TRBJ2-5	-	CASSRREGGETQYF	TGTGCCAGTAGTAGGCGGGAGGGCGGAGAGACCCAGTACTTC
TRBV6-1	-	TRBJ1-1	-	CASRGAAVHTEAFF	TGTGCCAGCAGAGGGGCAGCTGTGCACACTGAAGCTTTCTTT
TRBV2	-	TRBJ2-7	-	CASTFAEAYEQYF	TGTGCCAGCACCTTCGCAGAAGCCTACGAGCAGTACTTC
TRBV18	-	TRBJ1-1	-	CASSRRTENTEAFF	TGTGCCAGCTCAAGGAGGACGGAGAACACTGAAGCTTTCTTT
TRBV11-3	-	TRBJ1-1	-	CASSFPTGTGNTEAFF	TGTGCCAGCAGCTTCCCGACCGGGACGGGGAACACTGAAGCTTTCTTT
TRBV7-2	-	TRBJ2-2	-	CASSRRPGRLANTGELFF	TGTGCCAGCAGCCGCCGCCCCGGGCGGCTCGCGAACACCGGGGAGCTGTTTTTT
TRBV7-2	-	TRBJ1-5	few	CASSFTNSNQPQHF	TGTGCCAGCAGCTTTACTAATAGCAATCAGCCCCAGCATTTT
TRBV6-1	TRBD1	TRBJ2-5	-	CASSRRDRKETQYF	TGTGCCAGCAGTCGCCGGGACAGGAAAGAGACCCAGTACTTC
TRBV19	-	TRBJ1-1	once	CASSPGNSRGTEAFF	TGTGCCAGTAGTCCAGGGAATTCCCGAGGGACTGAAGCTTTCTTT
TRBV19	TRBD1	TRBJ1-5	-	CASSRGTANQPQHF	TGTGCCAGTAGTAGGGGGACAGCGAATCAGCCCCAGCATTTT
TRBV19	TRBD1	TRBJ1-5	-	CASTTGEVKDNQPQHF	TGTGCCAGTACCACAGGGGAAGTGAAGGACAATCAGCCCCAGCATTTT